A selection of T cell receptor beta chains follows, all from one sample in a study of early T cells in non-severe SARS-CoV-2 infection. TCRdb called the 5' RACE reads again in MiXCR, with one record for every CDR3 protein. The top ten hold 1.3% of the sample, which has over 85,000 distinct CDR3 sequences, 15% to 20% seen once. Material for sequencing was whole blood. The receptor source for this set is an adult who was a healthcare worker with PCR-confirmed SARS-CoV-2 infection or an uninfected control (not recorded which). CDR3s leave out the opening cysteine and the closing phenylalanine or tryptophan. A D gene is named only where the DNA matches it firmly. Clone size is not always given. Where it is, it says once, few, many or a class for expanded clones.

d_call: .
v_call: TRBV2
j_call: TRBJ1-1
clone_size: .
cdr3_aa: ASSEMAMNTEAF

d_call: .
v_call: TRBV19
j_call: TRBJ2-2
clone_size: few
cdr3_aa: ASSPRGFLLDTGELF

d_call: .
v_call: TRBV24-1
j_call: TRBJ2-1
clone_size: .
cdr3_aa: ATQQTNLNEQF

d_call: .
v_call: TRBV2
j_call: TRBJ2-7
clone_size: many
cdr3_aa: ASSETQTELLYEQY

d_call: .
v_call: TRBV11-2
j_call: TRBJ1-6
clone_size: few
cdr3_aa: ASSLNREYSPLH

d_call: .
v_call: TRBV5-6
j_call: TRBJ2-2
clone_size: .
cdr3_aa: ASSLGLRGPTGELF

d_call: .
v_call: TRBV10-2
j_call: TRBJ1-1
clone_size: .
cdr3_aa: ASSDRLNTEAF

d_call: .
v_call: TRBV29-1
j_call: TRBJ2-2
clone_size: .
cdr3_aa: SVRGYRPGELF

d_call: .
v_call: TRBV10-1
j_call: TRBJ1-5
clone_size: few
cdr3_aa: AITITGNYSNQPQH

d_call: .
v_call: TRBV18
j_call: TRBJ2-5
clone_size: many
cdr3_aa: ASSPLAELYQETQY

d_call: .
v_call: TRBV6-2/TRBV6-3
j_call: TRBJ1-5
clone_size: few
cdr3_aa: ASSYGEENQPQH

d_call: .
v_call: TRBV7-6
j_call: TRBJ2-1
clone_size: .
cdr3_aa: ASSLAPGGTDDEQF

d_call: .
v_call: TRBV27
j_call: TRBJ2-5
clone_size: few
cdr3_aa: ASSTGGAYQETQY

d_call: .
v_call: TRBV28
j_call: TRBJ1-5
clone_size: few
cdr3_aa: ASSSGGGANQPQH

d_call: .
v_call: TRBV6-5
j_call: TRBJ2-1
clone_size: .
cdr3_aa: ASSTAPGISYNEQF

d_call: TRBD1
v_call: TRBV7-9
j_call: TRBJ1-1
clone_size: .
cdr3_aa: ASSFPDRATEAF

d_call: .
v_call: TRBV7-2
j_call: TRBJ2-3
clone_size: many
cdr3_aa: ASSLVGGESTDTQY